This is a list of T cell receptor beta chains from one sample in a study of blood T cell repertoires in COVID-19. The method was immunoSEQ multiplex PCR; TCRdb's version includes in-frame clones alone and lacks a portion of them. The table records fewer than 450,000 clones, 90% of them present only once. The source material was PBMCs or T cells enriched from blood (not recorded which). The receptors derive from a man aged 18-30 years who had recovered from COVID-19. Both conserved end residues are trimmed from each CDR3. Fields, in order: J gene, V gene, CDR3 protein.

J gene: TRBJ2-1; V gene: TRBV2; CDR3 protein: ASSRTSGNNEQF
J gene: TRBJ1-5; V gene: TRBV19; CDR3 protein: ASSIRQGGGQPQH
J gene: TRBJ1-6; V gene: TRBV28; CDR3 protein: ASSQGQLSNSPLH
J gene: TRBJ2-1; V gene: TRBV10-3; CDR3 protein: AISDAGYEQF
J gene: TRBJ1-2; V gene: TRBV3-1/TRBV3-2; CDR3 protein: ASSPRGRGTYGYT
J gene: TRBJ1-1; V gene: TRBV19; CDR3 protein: ASSIGGAYEAF
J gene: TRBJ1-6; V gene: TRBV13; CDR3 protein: ASSLGPASPLH
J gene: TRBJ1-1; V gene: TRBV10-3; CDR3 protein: AISITGLAF
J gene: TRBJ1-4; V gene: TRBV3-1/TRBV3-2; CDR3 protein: ASSQVLGGAEKLF
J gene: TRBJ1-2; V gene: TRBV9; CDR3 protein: ASSVDLGLGTGPNYGYT
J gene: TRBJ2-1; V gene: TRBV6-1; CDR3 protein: ASSGLQGAYVNEQF
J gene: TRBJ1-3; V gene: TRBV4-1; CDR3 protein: ASSQPAQGAPSYSGNTIY
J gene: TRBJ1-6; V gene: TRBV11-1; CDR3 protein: ASSFRRGGGNSPLH
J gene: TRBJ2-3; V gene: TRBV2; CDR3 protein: ASSEQAGGPVDTQY
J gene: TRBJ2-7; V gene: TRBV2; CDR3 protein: ASSDARQGSSSYEQY
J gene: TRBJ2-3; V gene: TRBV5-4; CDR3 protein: ASSSGLAGGDTQY
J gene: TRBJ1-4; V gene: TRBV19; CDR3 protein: ASSSQGGLNEKLF
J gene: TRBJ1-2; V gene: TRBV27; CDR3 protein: ASSLSLDRAENYGYT
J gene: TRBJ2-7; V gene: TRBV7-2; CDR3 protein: ASSLASSSYEQY
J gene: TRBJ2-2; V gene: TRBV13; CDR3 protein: ASRVAGGTGELF
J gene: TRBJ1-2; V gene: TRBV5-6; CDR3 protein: ASSLMAVRGINYGYT
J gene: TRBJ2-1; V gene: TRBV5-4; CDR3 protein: ASSSGGAHNEQF
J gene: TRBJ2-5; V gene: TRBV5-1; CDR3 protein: ASSLRLAEQETQY
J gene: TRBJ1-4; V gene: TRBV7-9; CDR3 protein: ASSRDREGEKLF
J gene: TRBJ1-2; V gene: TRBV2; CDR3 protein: ASTGFRPSYGYT
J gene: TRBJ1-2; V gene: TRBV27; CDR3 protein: ASRQISLNYGYT
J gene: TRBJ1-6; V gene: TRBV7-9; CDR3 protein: ASSLGENSPLH
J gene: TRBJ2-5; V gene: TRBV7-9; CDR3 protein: ASSLALGAQETQY
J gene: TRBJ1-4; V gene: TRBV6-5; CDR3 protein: ASMGLTNEKLF
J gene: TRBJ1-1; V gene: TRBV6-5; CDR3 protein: ASGMTGGAEAF
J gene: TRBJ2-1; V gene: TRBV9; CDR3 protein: ASSVAQNPYNEQF
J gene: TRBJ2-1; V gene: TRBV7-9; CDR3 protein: ASTGTAYNEQF
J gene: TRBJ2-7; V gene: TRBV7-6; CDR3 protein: ASSPDDRGYEQY
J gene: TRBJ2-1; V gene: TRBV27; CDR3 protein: ASSSDRGPYNEQF
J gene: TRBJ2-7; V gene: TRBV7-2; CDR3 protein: ASSLVGNSAEQY
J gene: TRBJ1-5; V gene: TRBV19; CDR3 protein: ASSTPVGGQPQH
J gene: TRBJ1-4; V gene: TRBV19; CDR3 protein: ASSFRQGLNEKLF
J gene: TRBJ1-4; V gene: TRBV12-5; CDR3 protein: ASDPTGNNEKLF
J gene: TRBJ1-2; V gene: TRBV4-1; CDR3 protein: ASSQASGTGYGYT
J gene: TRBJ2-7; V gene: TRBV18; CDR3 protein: ASSPGQHHYEQY
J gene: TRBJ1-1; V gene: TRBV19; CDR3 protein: ASSWTGGTEAF
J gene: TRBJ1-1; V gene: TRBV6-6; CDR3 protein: ASSPGGGYTEAF
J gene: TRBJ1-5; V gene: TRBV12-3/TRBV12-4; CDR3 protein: ASSFVPRPQH
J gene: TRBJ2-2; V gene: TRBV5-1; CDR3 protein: ASSIGTGTGELF
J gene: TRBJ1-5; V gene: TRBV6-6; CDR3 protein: ASSLRSAEAMSNQPQH
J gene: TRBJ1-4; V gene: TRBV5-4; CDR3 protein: ASSFPNEKLF
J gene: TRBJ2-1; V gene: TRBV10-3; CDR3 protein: ASLAGLRGNEQF
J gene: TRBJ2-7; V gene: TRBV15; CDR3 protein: ATSRVGLAGGAWGSYEQY
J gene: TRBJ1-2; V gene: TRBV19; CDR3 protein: ASSLTGSNYGYT